This T cell receptor beta chain was recovered during a study of post-analysis software for immune sequencing data. The CDR3 has 12 amino acids. Germline CDR1 is SEHNR and CDR2 is FQNEAQ (reference sequence). Trimming took 5 bases from V and 6 from J, leaving 10 bases between them. As concerns this clonotype: The antigen remains unidentified.

Study conclusions and caveats: TRBV5-6, TRBV5-1 and TRBV20-1 were among roughly five TRBV segments more frequent in patients than controls. The study found significantly lower normalized Chao1 diversity in multiple sclerosis patients than in controls.

Unique molecular identifiers were carried by the TCR beta cDNA libraries. Each CDR3 protein is one row after TCRdb ran MiXCR on the PCR reads. Here the sample spans about 810,000 distinct CDR3 sequences, approximately 53% being singletons. Sequencing used blood. This clonotype was sampled from a girl between 5 and 17 years old with multiple sclerosis. The chain links TRBV7-9 to TRBJ1-1, with D tentatively TRBD1 (6 bases). The CDR3: CASSEGGSEAFF. CDR3 nucleotide sequence: TGTGCCAGCAGCGAGGGGGGGTCTGAAGCTTTCTTT.